The next 10 T cell receptor beta chains were all read from a single sample in a study of regulatory T cells. Study findings and constraints: In CD3G-deficient patients, conventional CD4+ T cells were enriched for hydrophobic CDR3 residues at positions 6 and 7.

The PCR used 52 TRBV and 13 TRBJ primers. TCRdb keeps only in-frame clones here, not all; method: immunoSEQ multiplex PCR. Of about 34,000 clones listed, approximately 93% are singletons. What these receptors recognize is not known. Sequenced: conventional CD4+ T cells sorted from blood. These receptors were obtained from a child aged 2 to 15 with CD3G deficiency.

V is TRBV27 and J is TRBJ1-5; perhaps TRBD1 as D (5 bases). This CDR3 spans 12 amino acids. Germline assignment: CDR1 MNHEY and CDR2 SMNVEV (reference sequence). V was cut by 11 bases and J by 10 bases, with 18 bases left in between. The CDR3 spells CAGHGTPGPQHF. The CDR3 DNA reads as TGTGCCGGTCACGGGACGCCAGGTCCCCAGCATTTT.

About this clone itself: Different DNA sequences within this sample yield the same CDR3. The V gene is TRBV28, the J gene TRBJ2-7, with D perhaps matching TRBD1 (6 bases). Germline CDR1 reads MDHEN; CDR2 reads SYDVKM. The CDR3 covers 12 residues. V was cut by 6 bases and J by 3 bases, with 9 bases left in between. CDR3 bases: TGTGCCAGCAGCCCGGACAGCTACGAGCAGTACTTC. Amino acid sequence: CASSPDSYEQYF.

The sample holds one count of this clone. V and J are TRBV5-1 and TRBJ1-1; the match to TRBD1 covers 7 bases. Germline-derived CDR1 and CDR2 are SGHRS and YFSETQ. The CDR3 spans 14 residues. The V gene end was trimmed by 4 bases and the J gene end by 1 base; junction bases not matched to a gene: 4. CDR3 coding DNA: TGCGCCAGCAGCGGAGGGGGCGAGAACACTGAAGCTTTCTTT. Amino acids: CASSGGGENTEAFF.

V gene TRBV5-1 combines with J gene TRBJ2-5; maybe TRBD2 (5 bases). Germline values: CDR1 SGHRS, CDR2 YFSETQ. V lost 0 bases to trimming and J lost 1 base, with 10 bases between them. This CDR3 spans 15 amino acids. This CDR3 reads CASSLGASPQETQYF. CDR3 DNA: TGCGCCAGCAGCTTGGGAGCTAGCCCCCAAGAGACCCAGTACTTC.

The chain carries TRBV6-1 and TRBJ2-1, with a possible D match to TRBD2 (5 bases). CDR1 is MNHNS and CDR2 is SASEGT in the germline V gene. The V and J ends lost 0 bases and 4 bases respectively, with 10 bases between them. The CDR3 totals 15 residues. CDR3 DNA sequence: TGTGCCAGCAGTGAAGCGGACTGGAATTACAATGAGCAGTTCTTC. Its protein is CASSEADWNYNEQFF.

V gene TRBV28 combines with J gene TRBJ2-6, with a weak D call TRBD1 (5 bases). The CDR3 sequence is 15 residues long. The V gene's germline CDR1 is MDHEN and CDR2 SYDVKM. V was pared by 4 bases and J by 1 base, with 8 bases between. CDR3 in amino acids: CASSSGQSGANVLTF. Here the CDR3 DNA reads TGTGCCAGCAGTTCCGGACAATCTGGGGCCAACGTCCTGACTTTC.

The rearrangement joins TRBV18 to TRBJ2-1; a weak D match, TRBD1 (6 bases). The CDR3 spans 13 residues. The ends were cut back, 3 bases at V and 7 bases at J, with 10 bases in the middle. In germline, CDR1 is KGHSH, CDR2 LQKENI. The CDR3 here is CASSPGAGNEQFF. The CDR3 DNA reads TGTGCCAGCTCACCGGGGGCCGGGAATGAGCAGTTCTTC.

The chain carries TRBV5-1 and TRBJ2-6; 14 bases match TRBD2. Trimming took 3 bases from V and 0 from J; bases not matched to a gene: 5. Germline CDR1 reads SGHRS; CDR2 reads YFSETQ. There are 19 residues in the CDR3. The CDR3 reads CASSWGTSGRSSGANVLTF. CDR3 DNA: TGCGCCAGCAGCTGGGGGACTAGCGGGAGAAGCTCTGGGGCCAACGTCCTGACTTTC. The whole variable domain, remainder taken from reference TRBV5-1 and TRBJ2-6, is KAGVTQTPRYLIKTRGQQVTLSCSPISGHRSVSWYQQTPGQGLQFLFEYFSETQRNKGNFPGRFSGRQFSNSRSEMNVSTLELGDSALYLCASSWGTSGRSSGANVLTFGAGSRLTVL.

The chain links TRBV28 to TRBJ2-7; 10 bases are a match to TRBD2. Germline assignment: CDR1 MDHEN and CDR2 SYDVKM. The CDR3 runs to 15 residues. The V gene end was trimmed by 0 bases and the J gene end by 7 bases; junction bases not matched to a gene: 6. The CDR3 is CASSLWEAGGGEQYF. Here the CDR3 DNA reads TGTGCCAGCAGTTTATGGGAAGCGGGAGGGGGGGAGCAGTACTTC. Variable domain in full (rest from reference TRBV28 and TRBJ2-7): DVKVTQSSRYLVKRTGEKVFLECVQDMDHENMFWYRQDPGLGLRLIYFSYDVKMKEKGDIPEGYSVSREKKERFSLILESASTNQTSMYLCASSLWEAGGGEQYFGPGTRLTVT.

The chain uses TRBV19 and TRBJ2-1, with D perhaps TRBD2 (5 bases). There are 15 residues in the CDR3. CDR1 is LNHDA, CDR2 SQIVND, per germline (reference sequence). V shed 4 bases and J shed 3 bases, with 13 bases lying between them. The CDR3 reads CASSKTTHFYNEQFF. CDR3 sequence (DNA): TGTGCCAGTAGTAAGACTACCCACTTCTACAATGAGCAGTTCTTC.